This TCR beta chain was observed in a study of CD8 T cells in Susac syndrome. Random hexamers served to reverse transcribe about 0.5 to 1 ug RNA. It was immunoSEQ multiplex PCR that amplified TCR beta CDR3 across 54 Vbeta and 13 Jbeta. One entry per CDR3 protein, called by TCRdb with MiXCR from the immunoSEQ multiplex PCR reads. The table includes roughly 180,000 distinct CDR3 sequences, approximately 94% detected once. The CD8+ and CD4+ T cells were negatively isolated, with the TEMRA cells enriched by FACS. The CDR3 is 13 amino acids. The V and J ends lost 1 base and 10 bases respectively, with 10 bases between them. Germline-derived CDR1 and CDR2 are SGHVS and FNYEAQ.

This clonotype originated in a human donor with multiple sclerosis. The chain has TRBV7-6 and TRBJ2-2, with D unresolved. Material: CD4+ T cells from PBMCs. CDR3 protein: CASSLVQGSELFF. In DNA, the CDR3 is TGTGCCAGCAGCTTAGTTCAAGGTTCGGAGCTGTTTTTT.